The entry below gives a single T cell receptor (beta chain) sequence along with its context. V lost 4 bases and J lost 6; bases outside the gene matches: 7. The CDR3 is 15 residues long. Germline CDR1 MNHEY, CDR2 SVGEGT. Produced via immunoSEQ multiplex PCR; TCRdb's table is partial and in-frame only. The sample contains hundreds of thousands of clones, more than 80% of which appear only once. These data are taken from a study of blood T cell repertoires in COVID-19. The sample was peripheral blood. The receptor comes from a woman over 75 with COVID-19, enrolled during active disease. The chain joins TRBV6-2 or TRBV6-3 to TRBJ2-1; TRBD1 matches at 9 bases. The DNA for the CDR3 is TGTGCCAGCAGTTTTTTGGGACAGGGTATCAATGAGCAGTTCTTC. Encoded protein: CASSFLGQGINEQFF.